The rows below give T cell receptor beta chains drawn from one sample of a study of PD-1 blockade in classical Hodgkin lymphoma. Produced via immunoSEQ multiplex PCR; TCRdb's table is partial and in-frame only. The table has approximately 160,000 clones, approximately 80% seen once. Specimen: peripheral blood mononuclear cells (PBMCs), collected before the second cycle of nivolumab. Receptor source: a human donor with classical Hodgkin lymphoma. CDR3s include the opening cysteine and the closing phenylalanine or tryptophan. The order of the fields is D gene, clone size, V gene, J gene, CDR3 protein, CDR3 DNA. A D gene is named only where the DNA matches it firmly. Only part of the rows carry a size: once, few, many, or a class if the clone is expanded.

>TRBD1|.|TRBV5-4|TRBJ2-7
CASSLAQGVLSSYEQYF
TGTGCCAGCAGCTTGGCTCAGGGGGTTCTCTCCTCCTACGAGCAGTACTTC
>TRBD1|.|TRBV12-5|TRBJ2-7
CASGSRSWDSYEQYF
TGTGCTAGTGGGTCCCGGTCCTGGGACAGCTACGAGCAGTACTTC
>TRBD2|.|TRBV4-3|TRBJ2-1
CASSPRLAGDEQFF
TGCGCCAGCAGCCCCCGACTAGCGGGAGATGAGCAGTTCTTC
>.|.|TRBV18|TRBJ2-5
CASSLDGDVQETQYF
TGTGCCAGCTCACTCGACGGGGACGTCCAAGAGACCCAGTACTTC
>.|.|TRBV18|TRBJ1-1
CASSPLGAPGTEAFF
TGTGCCAGCTCACCACTGGGGGCCCCGGGGACTGAAGCTTTCTTT
>TRBD2|.|TRBV11-1|TRBJ2-7
CASSLAPSGAYEQYF
TGTGCCAGCAGCTTAGCCCCTAGCGGGGCCTACGAGCAGTACTTC
>.|.|TRBV9|TRBJ2-1
CASSPPTGTVSYNEQFF
TGTGCCAGCAGCCCCCCAACAGGGACGGTGTCCTACAATGAGCAGTTCTTC
>TRBD1|.|TRBV6-5|TRBJ1-2
CASSPLTGGGGYTF
TGTGCCAGCAGTCCCCTGACAGGGGGCGGGGGCTACACCTTC
>TRBD2|few|TRBV4-3|TRBJ2-7
CASSQALAGGFSYEQYF
TGCGCCAGCAGCCAGGCCCTAGCGGGAGGCTTCTCCTACGAGCAGTACTTC
>TRBD1|few|TRBV19|TRBJ1-5
CASSFLTGFPQPQHF
TGTGCCAGTAGTTTTCTGACAGGGTTTCCTCAGCCCCAGCATTTT
>TRBD1|.|TRBV10-2|TRBJ2-3
CASGQGVDTQYF
TGCGCCAGCGGGCAGGGGGTGGATACGCAGTATTTT
>.|.|TRBV7-9|TRBJ1-4
CASSFQGHEKLFF
TGTGCCAGCAGCTTCCAGGGGCATGAAAAACTGTTTTTT
>.|.|TRBV5-5|TRBJ2-7
CASSQGSYEQYF
TGCGCCAGCAGCCAAGGAAGTTACGAGCAGTACTTC
>.|once|TRBV6-5|TRBJ2-7
CASSYVGGGFEQYF
TGTGCCAGCAGTTACGTCGGTGGGGGGTTCGAGCAGTACTTC
>TRBD1|few|TRBV6-5|TRBJ1-2
CASRGQNYGYTF
TGTGCCAGCCGGGGACAGAACTATGGCTACACCTTC
>TRBD1|.|TRBV9|TRBJ2-2
CASSSTGGANTGELFF
TGTGCCAGCAGCTCGACAGGGGGCGCGAACACCGGGGAGCTGTTTTTT
>TRBD1|.|TRBV6-5|TRBJ2-1
CASSYSKGGGYNEQFF
TGTGCCAGCAGTTACTCGAAAGGGGGCGGATACAATGAGCAGTTCTTC
>TRBD2|once|TRBV7-3|TRBJ2-5
CASSWGSGGPVETQYF
TGTGCCAGCAGCTGGGGCAGCGGGGGGCCTGTAGAGACCCAGTACTTC
>.|.|TRBV10-3|TRBJ2-2
CAISEWDAGELFF
TGTGCCATCAGTGAGTGGGACGCCGGGGAGCTGTTTTTT
>TRBD2|.|TRBV5-6|TRBJ2-3
CASSLRVGGSTDTQYF
TGTGCCAGCAGCTTGAGGGTGGGAGGGAGCACAGATACGCAGTATTTT
>.|.|TRBV11-1|TRBJ2-3
CASSRSTDTQYF
TGTGCCAGCAGCCGGAGCACAGATACGCAGTATTTT
>.|.|TRBV28|TRBJ2-3
CASSLRYALRGNF
TGTGCCAGCAGTTTGAGGTACGCACTCCGTGGGAATTTT
>.|once|TRBV7-2|TRBJ2-5
CASSLSRRETQYF
TGTGCCAGCAGCCTCAGTCGTAGGGAGACCCAGTACTTC
>TRBD1|.|TRBV6-5|TRBJ2-3
CASSPDRMDTQYF
TGTGCCAGCAGCCCGGACAGGATGGATACGCAGTATTTT
>TRBD2|.|TRBV5-1|TRBJ2-2
CASSQLAGGPTGELFF
TGCGCCAGCAGCCAACTAGCGGGGGGACCCACCGGGGAGCTGTTTTTT
>TRBD1|once|TRBV4-1|TRBJ1-3
CASSQTGTGHSGNTIYF
TGCGCCAGCAGCCAGACCGGGACAGGACACTCTGGAAACACCATATATTTT
>TRBD1|many|TRBV11-2|TRBJ2-7
CASSPYTGGPTPYEQYF
TGTGCCAGCAGCCCGTATACAGGGGGCCCCACTCCTTACGAGCAGTACTTC
>.|.|TRBV9|TRBJ2-7
CASSVRTSPTYEQYF
TGTGCCAGCAGCGTTCGGACTTCCCCCACCTACGAGCAGTACTTC
>.|few|TRBV7-9|TRBJ2-5
CASSLMGPWETQYF
TGTGCCAGCAGCTTAATGGGGCCCTGGGAGACCCAGTACTTC